Each of the 3 T cell receptor beta chains below was sequenced from the same sample in a study of CD8 T cells in Susac syndrome. Reverse transcription of about 0.45 to 1 ug RNA was performed with random hexamers. One entry per CDR3 protein, called by TCRdb with MiXCR from the immunoSEQ multiplex PCR reads. This table holds about 180,000 distinct CDR3 sequences, under 97% found once. The sample consisted of CD4+ T cells from PBMCs. The source of these receptors is a human donor with multiple sclerosis.

CDR3 region: CAISLRGGTDTQYF. CDR3 DNA: TGTGCCATCAGCCTTCGGGGAGGAACAGATACGCAGTATTTT. The chain is built from TRBV10-3 and TRBJ2-3; D is perhaps TRBD2 (6 bases). The V gene lost 6 bases and the J gene lost 3 bases, with 13 bases spanning the gap. Germline CDR1 ENHRY, CDR2 SYGVKD. This CDR3 is 14 amino acids long.

Only one count was recorded for this clonotype. The chain employs TRBV7-9 and TRBJ1-1; tentatively, D is TRBD1 (5 bases). The CDR3 contains 12 residues. Germline loops: CDR1 SEHNR, CDR2 FQNEAQ (reference sequence). Trimming took off 3 bases at V and 10 bases at J, with 12 bases between the two ends. CDR3 bases: TGTGCCAGCAGCTTGGGGACCGCGGGAGCTTTCTTT. This translates into CASSLGTAGAFF.

The chain is built from TRBV27 and TRBJ1-6; 8 nucleotides match TRBD1. The CDR3 contains 16 residues. The germline V gene encodes CDR1 MNHEY and CDR2 SMNVEV (reference sequence). The trim removed 4 bases at V and 10 bases at J, leaving 12 bases unmatched. The CDR3 bases are TGTGCCAGCAGTTCTATATTGGACAGGGCGAACTCACCCCTCCACTTT. This sequence encodes CASSSILDRANSPLHF.